This record looks at one T cell receptor beta chain sequence and its context. The data were obtained in a study of T cells in Graves' hyperthyroidism and ophthalmopathy. Researchers took RNA transcripts and amplified the TCR beta CDR3 regions from them. Primed by the HTBI set, a first-round RT-PCR was run on the TCR CDR3. MiXCR was run by TCRdb on the multiplex PCR reads, yielding one entry per CDR3 protein. This sample has a few hundred thousand distinct CDR3 sequences, with 18% found just once. J was trimmed by 4 bases and V by 5 bases; bases with no gene match: 4. The CDR3 is made up of 14 amino acids.

The specimen sequenced was blood. The genes are TRBV12-3 or TRBV12-4 and TRBJ1-5; 8 bases align to TRBD1. This clonotype originated in a man aged 18 to 29 with Graves' ophthalmopathy. CDR3 region: CASSTTGGNQPQHF. CDR3 nucleotide sequence: TGTGCCAGCAGTACTACAGGGGGGAATCAGCCCCAGCATTTT.